The text below deals with one T cell receptor (beta chain). This clonotype was picked up a small number of times. The target of this receptor is not known. No qualities accompany the bases; no much larger clone lies one base away. The sample comes from a study of blood T cells in healthy people across ages (dated by TCRdb to the mid-2010s). With regard to the full study: Template switching captured roughly one uniquely barcoded TCR beta cDNA molecule per two T cells in model experiments. Donors were grouped into four age groups: young (average approximately 16 years), middle-aged (39), aged (around 66) and long-lived (over 80). To track age-related changes in TCR beta repertoire diversity, the study relied on deep sequencing normalized with unique cDNA molecular identifiers. Using the same blood draw, the study looked at two additional independent replicas of 1 million unique cDNA reads for two donors, one aged 18 to 29 and the other aged 80 or older.

Donors were 30 to 45 systemically healthy Caucasian individuals from Russia aged roughly 6 to 90 years. Each donor gave around 9.9 milliliters of peripheral blood, collected into EDTA-treated Vacutainer tubes. Ficoll-Paque density-gradient centrifugation was used to isolate PBMCs, with at least 7 million per sample. Trizol reagent was used to extract total RNA from the PBMCs, yielding at least 5.5 micrograms per sample. Naive CD45RAhigh/CD27high T cell percentages were measured by flow cytometry on a PBMC aliquot from every donor. CDR1 SGHRS and CDR2 YFSETQ are derived from the germline V gene. The cysteine opens and the phenylalanine closes a CDR3 of 16 amino acids. The sequence is cut down to CDR3 DNA, 48 bases in frame from base 1. After removal of 4 bases from V and 4 bases from J, the junction retains 8 bases not matched to a gene. Receptor amplification or capture employed 5' RACE. Sequencing was carried out with an Illumina HiSeq 2500. A second PCR of roughly 7 to 11 cycles was run with a J-beta primer mix and a sample-barcoded 5' primer. A unique molecular identifier was introduced onto each TCR beta cDNA molecule by a template-switch 5' adaptor carrying 12 random nucleotides. Each sample yielded at least 2.5 million CDR3-containing paired-end reads. All of the RNA was converted into first-strand cDNA using the Mint cDNA synthesis kit, with a TRBC-specific oligonucleotide serving as the primer. All cDNA was treated with uracil-DNA glycosylase and then went through a first 18-cycle PCR with the universal primers M1SS and BC2_uni_R. Turning to the authors' computational methods: For normalization, 1 million high-quality reads were randomly selected from each sample, with every read carrying a distinct molecular identifier. Reads sharing molecular identifiers were discarded rather than binned into consensus sequences. CDR3 identification, clonotype clustering and error correction used MiTCR with a Q25 quality threshold and the strictest error-elimination algorithm. A nonparametric unseen species model with Euler transformation was used to estimate lower-bound total TCR beta diversity. TCRdb reran the public reads through fastp at Q25 and MiXCR, keeping productive beta chains. Records with the same CDR3 protein are collapsed into one entry carrying the most frequent genes and DNA. In this record, the V and J calls reflect TCRdb's handling and not the investigators' own analysis. The sample has about 780,000 distinct CDR3 sequences on record, roughly 24% of them singletons. The top ten constitute less than 3.5% of the sample.

Results and caveats for the whole study, not just this receptor: As age increased, observed TCR beta diversity per million T cells dropped in a roughly linear way, and a significant reduction was already evident by age 40. Estimates of total diversity based on one million sequenced T cells were regarded as lower bounds and as underestimates. Because donor CMV infection status was unknown, age-related changes in expanded clonotypes were potentially confounded. A strong correlation was found between observed TCR beta diversity and the percentage of naive T cells measured by flow cytometry. Compared with the aged group, the long-lived group had more naive CD4+ T cells, fewer expanded clones and increased TCR diversity, a pattern suggesting age selection. Since profiling was done on bulk unsorted PBMCs, naive and antigen-experienced compartments could not be conclusively compared.

This sample was also put to use in a study of T cells of mothers and their children. As noted in the second study: Nine systemically healthy Caucasian individuals served as donors, namely three mothers together with their six children. cDNA synthesis consumed the entire amount of extracted RNA, loaded at about 1.5 ug RNA in each 15 ul reaction. In the second PCR, sample barcodes and 2-4 random nucleotides were introduced via the M1S primer. More than 8 million TCR beta CDR3 reads were obtained from each mother, and some 3.2 million reads were obtained from each child. Thymic selection shapes the output of TCR recombination in a similar way in related and unrelated pairs, and inherited differences have a minor effect. Related mother-child pairs always showed normalized repertoire overlap that was slightly higher than in unrelated mother-child pairs, though the difference was never significant. With a sensitivity of about 100 clones per million clonotypes, no persistent microchimeric T cell clones were detected. In the study, deep NGS was used to compare the TCR beta repertoires of mothers and children, and features distinguishing related mother-child pairs from unrelated individuals were sought. On average, the children were approximately 12 +/- 4 years old, while the mothers were around 42 +/- 4 years old. After adapter ligation with NEBNext reagents, the libraries were sequenced on Illumina HiSeq 2000 with 100+100 nt paired-end reads. To prevent cross-contamination, the mother and child libraries were prepared a month apart and were sequenced in separate runs. For each donor, somewhere between about 450,000 and 2,200,000 distinct TCR beta clonotypes were identified. Naive TCR beta clonotypes were estimated from low-frequency clonotypes matched to each donor's FACS-determined naive share, without sorting.

Sequencing was performed on blood. The receptor's source is a boy younger than 18 in good health. Recombination connected TRBV5-1 to TRBJ2-5, and 12 junction bases match TRBD1. In nucleotides, the sequence is TGCGCCAGCAGCCCCGGGACAGGGGGCTCGGGAGAGACCCAGTACTTC. The encoded protein is CASSPGTGGSGETQYF.